The 8 T cell receptor beta chains below were found in one sample sequenced in a study of CD8+ T cells in alopecia areata. Following extraction, RNA underwent reverse transcription to cDNA, which served as the sequencing template. Some clones are missing from TCRdb's copy, which holds only in-frame ones; the method was immunoSEQ multiplex PCR. The sample has 150,000 or so clones, 87% seen once. The input for sequencing was CD8+ T cells sorted from blood, taken at week 0. These receptor sequences come from a human donor with alopecia areata.

This chain uses TRBV19 with TRBJ1-1; D is undetermined. From germline, CDR1 is LNHDA and CDR2 SQIVND (reference sequence). The CDR3 spans 13 residues. V was cut by 5 bases and J by 4 bases, with 11 bases left in between. The CDR3 loop is CASSLNGGTEAFF. CDR3 DNA: TGTGCCAGTAGTCTAAACGGAGGCACTGAAGCTTTCTTT.

This chain links TRBV27 with TRBJ1-2, with D unresolved. Germline-derived CDR1 and CDR2 are MNHEY and SMNVEV (reference sequence). The CDR3 contains 12 residues. With 5 bases removed from V and 6 bases from J, the gap between germline ends came to 10 bases. CDR3 DNA sequence: TGTGCCAGCAGTCACGGACCCAATGGCTACACCTTC. It encodes CASSHGPNGYTF.

The chain is built from TRBV29-1 and TRBJ2-3; the D is unclear. CDR3 length equals 14 residues. V lost 4 bases, J lost 1 base, and 12 bases lay in between. The V gene's germline CDR1 is SQVTM and CDR2 ANQGSEA. The DNA for the CDR3 is TGCAGCGTTGCGGGTCCCGGTGGCACAGATACGCAGTATTTT. Translating gives CSVAGPGGTDTQYF.

This sequence joins TRBV13 and TRBJ2-5, with 8 bases fitting TRBD1. This CDR3 has 15 amino acids. The V gene's germline CDR1 is PRHDT and CDR2 FYEKMQ (reference sequence). V lost 6 bases and J lost 5; bases outside the gene matches: 11. The CDR3 coding sequence is TGTGCCAGCAGGTTCGCGGCAGGGGGCGGGGAGACCCAGTACTTC. Encoded protein: CASRFAAGGGETQYF.

V usage is TRBV9 and J usage is TRBJ1-5, with 7 bases aligning to TRBD1. CDR3 length equals 14 residues. Germline CDR1 is SGDLS and CDR2 is YYNGEE. The J segment lost 1 base and the V segment lost 3 bases, leaving 1 base of the junction unmatched. The CDR3 loop is CASSGRGSNQPQHF. The DNA of the CDR3 is TGTGCCAGCAGCGGCAGGGGGAGCAATCAGCCCCAGCATTTT.

For the CDR3, the DNA is TGCGCCAGCAAGGAGGGGGGGACAGATACGCAGTATTTT. This gives the protein CASKEGGTDTQYF. The V gene is TRBV5-1, the J gene TRBJ2-3; D perhaps matches TRBD2 (7 bases). The CDR3 has 13 amino acids. Trimming left V 6 bases short and J 3 bases short, with 11 bases between. In germline, CDR1 is SGHRS, CDR2 YFSETQ.

This clone was recorded a few times. CDR3 nucleotides: TGTGCCAGCAGCTTGGAAAGCGGGGTAGAGCAGTTCTTC. Protein product: CASSLESGVEQFF. The chain recombines TRBV5-6 with TRBJ2-1; 7 bases are a match to TRBD2. V gave up 0 bases and J gave up 10 bases; unmatched junction bases: 4. The CDR3 extends over 13 amino acids. CDR1 is SGHDT and CDR2 is YYEEEE in the germline V gene.

The CDR3, as DNA: TGTGCCAGCAGCTTAGGATTGGGGGAATACTACAATGAGCAGTTCTTC. Translation gives CASSLGLGEYYNEQFF. The chain combines TRBV7-6 with TRBJ2-1; D is possibly TRBD1 or TRBD2 (5 bases each). This CDR3 has 16 amino acids. V was clipped by 1 base and J by 3 bases, with 13 bases between them. Looked up from germline, CDR1 is SGHVS and CDR2 is FNYEAQ.